The clone carrying this T cell receptor beta chain was counted between two and nine times. Within the sample, other DNA sequences also encode this same CDR3. J was trimmed by 7 bases and V by 4 bases; bases with no gene match: 6. The germline CDR1 and CDR2 sequences are KGHDR and SFDVKD. This CDR3 contains 15 residues. The data were obtained in a study of blood T cell repertoires in COVID-19. Produced via immunoSEQ multiplex PCR; TCRdb's table is partial and in-frame only. This sample has some 150,000 clones, with roughly 80% found just once. The chain recombines TRBV24-1 with TRBJ2-1, with 10 bases matching TRBD2. The material sequenced was peripheral blood. The clonotype comes from a human donor with acute or convalescent COVID-19. The donor label of this sample is uncertain. CDR3 protein: CATSEPAGGRNEQFF. In nucleotides, the CDR3 is TGTGCCACCAGTGAGCCAGCGGGGGGGCGGAATGAGCAGTTCTTC.